The entry that follows covers one T cell receptor (beta chain) sequence. Sequencing was performed with immunoSEQ multiplex PCR; in TCRdb, only in-frame clones are kept and a portion is missing. The data show fewer than 350,000 clones, 86% seen once. This sample is part of a study of blood T cell repertoires in COVID-19. Looked up from germline, CDR1 is MDHEN and CDR2 is SYDVKM. The CDR3 contains 11 residues. Trimming removed 11 bases from V and 3 bases from J; junction bases left unmatched: 4. Sequencing input: peripheral blood. This clonotype was sampled from a woman under 40 who had recovered from COVID-19. The chain has TRBV28 and TRBJ2-7; TRBD2 agrees at 7 bases. The CDR3 DNA sequence: TGTGCCGCAGGCGGGGGCTACGAGCAGTACTTC. This gives the protein CAAGGGYEQYF.